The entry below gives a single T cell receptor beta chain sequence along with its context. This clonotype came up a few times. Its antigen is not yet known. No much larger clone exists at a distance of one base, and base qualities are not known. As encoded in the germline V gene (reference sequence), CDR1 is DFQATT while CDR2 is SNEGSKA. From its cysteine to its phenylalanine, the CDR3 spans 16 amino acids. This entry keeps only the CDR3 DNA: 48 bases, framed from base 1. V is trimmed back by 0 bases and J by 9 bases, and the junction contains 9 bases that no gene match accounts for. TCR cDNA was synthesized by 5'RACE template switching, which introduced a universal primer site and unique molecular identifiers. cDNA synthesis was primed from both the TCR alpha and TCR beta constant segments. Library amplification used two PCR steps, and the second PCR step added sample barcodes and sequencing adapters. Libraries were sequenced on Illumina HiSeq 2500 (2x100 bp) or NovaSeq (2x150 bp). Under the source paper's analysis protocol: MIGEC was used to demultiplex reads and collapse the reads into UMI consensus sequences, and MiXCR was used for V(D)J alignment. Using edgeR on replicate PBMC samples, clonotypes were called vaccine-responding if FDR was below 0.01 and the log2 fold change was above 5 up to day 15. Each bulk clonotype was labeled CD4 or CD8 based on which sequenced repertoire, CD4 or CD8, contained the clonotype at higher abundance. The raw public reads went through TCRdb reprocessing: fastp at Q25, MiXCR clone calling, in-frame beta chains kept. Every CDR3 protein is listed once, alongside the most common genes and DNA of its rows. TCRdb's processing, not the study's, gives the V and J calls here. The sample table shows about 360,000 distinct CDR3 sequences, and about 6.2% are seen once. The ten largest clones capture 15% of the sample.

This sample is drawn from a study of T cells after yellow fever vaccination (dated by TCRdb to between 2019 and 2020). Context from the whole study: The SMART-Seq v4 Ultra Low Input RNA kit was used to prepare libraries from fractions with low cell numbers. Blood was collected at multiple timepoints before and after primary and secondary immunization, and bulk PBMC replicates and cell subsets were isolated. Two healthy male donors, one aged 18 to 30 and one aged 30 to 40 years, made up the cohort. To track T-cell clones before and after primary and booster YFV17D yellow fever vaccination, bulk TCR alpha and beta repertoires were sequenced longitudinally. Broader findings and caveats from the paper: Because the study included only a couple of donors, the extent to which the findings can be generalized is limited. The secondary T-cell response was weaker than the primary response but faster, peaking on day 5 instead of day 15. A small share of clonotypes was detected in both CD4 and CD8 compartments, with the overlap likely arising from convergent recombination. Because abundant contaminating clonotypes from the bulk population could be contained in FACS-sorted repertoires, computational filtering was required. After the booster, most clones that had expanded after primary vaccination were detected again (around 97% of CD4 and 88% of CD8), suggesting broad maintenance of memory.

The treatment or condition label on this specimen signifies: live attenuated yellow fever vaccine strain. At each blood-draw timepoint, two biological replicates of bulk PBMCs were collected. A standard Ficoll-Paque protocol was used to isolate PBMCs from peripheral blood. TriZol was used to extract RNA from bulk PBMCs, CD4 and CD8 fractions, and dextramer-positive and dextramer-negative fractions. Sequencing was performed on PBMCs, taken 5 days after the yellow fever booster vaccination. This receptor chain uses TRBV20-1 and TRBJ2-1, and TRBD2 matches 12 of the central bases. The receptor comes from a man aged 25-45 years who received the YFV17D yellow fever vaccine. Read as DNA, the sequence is TGCAGTGCTAGAGAACCGACTAGCGGGAGTATGGGTGAGCAGTTCTTC. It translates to CSAREPTSGSMGEQFF.